This T cell receptor beta chain appears in the sequencing data of a study of control samples from healthy donors and cancer patients. Trimming removed 3 bases from V and 3 bases from J; junction bases left unmatched: 3. The CDR3 spans 15 residues. Germline CDR1 MNHEY, CDR2 SMNVEV (reference sequence). Sequencing was performed with immunoSEQ multiplex PCR; in TCRdb, only in-frame clones are kept and a portion is missing. The sample consists of about 94,000 clones, 90% of them appearing once. Sequences were obtained from blood. The sequence came from a woman aged 18-29 years in good health. V and J are TRBV27 and TRBJ1-1; 11 bases agree with TRBD1. CDR3 sequence reads: CASSFGTGGHTEAFF. CDR3 in DNA: TGTGCCAGCAGTTTCGGGACAGGGGGTCACACTGAAGCTTTCTTT.